The next 26 T cell receptor beta chains were all read from a single sample in a study of OX40 agonist ivuxolimab in advanced cancers. TCRdb keeps only in-frame clones here, not all; method: immunoSEQ multiplex PCR. The sample lists about 89,000 clones; 70% to 90% were seen once. The specimen was CD4+ or CD8+ T cells sorted from blood, collected in a trial of the OX40 agonist ivuxolimab. These receptors were obtained from an adult with an advanced solid tumor such as melanoma, head and neck, liver or kidney cancer.

V and J are TRBV11-2 and TRBJ2-5; D possibly corresponds to TRBD1 (5 bases). The V end lost 5 bases, the J end lost 2 bases, and 9 bases lay between the germline ends. CDR3 size: 13 residues. Germline V gives CDR1 SGHAT, CDR2 FQNNGV. The CDR3 here is CASSPGLQETQYF. The CDR3 DNA follows: TGTGCCAGCAGCCCAGGGCTACAAGAGACCCAGTACTTC.

This chain joins TRBV5-1 and TRBJ2-1; TRBD1 is a possible D gene (6 bases). CDR1 is SGHRS, CDR2 YFSETQ, per germline. Between the trimmed V and J ends, which lost 3 bases and 6 bases, there was a span of 13 bases. CDR3 length: 14 amino acids. CDR3 protein: CASSSGRGANEQFF. CDR3 nucleotides: TGCGCCAGCAGCTCCGGCAGGGGAGCCAATGAGCAGTTCTTC.

This chain uses TRBV4-3 with TRBJ2-1; the D gene is possibly TRBD2 (5 bases). The CDR3 totals 17 residues. V shed 0 bases and J shed 0 bases, with 12 bases lying between them. The germline gives CDR1 LGHNA, CDR2 YSLEER. CDR3 DNA sequence: TGCGCCAGCAGCCAAGATAGCGAGACGAGCTCCTACAATGAGCAGTTCTTC. Its translation: CASSQDSETSSYNEQFF.

The rearrangement uses TRBV4-2 and TRBJ2-3; a possible D gene is TRBD2 (7 bases). Germline values: CDR1 LGHNA, CDR2 YNFKEQ. The V gene lost 9 bases and the J gene lost 5 bases, with 9 bases spanning the gap. The CDR3 is 11 amino acids. CDR3 DNA: TGTGCCAGTAGGGGGGGAGATACGCAGTATTTT. Translating it yields CASRGGDTQYF.

As regards this clone: At one boundary the junction diverges from the germline segment, which might be a read error. The CDR3 DNA reads TGTGCCAGCAGTCTACAGGGGGCGAACCCTGAAGCTTTCTTT. Its protein is CASSLQGANPEAFF. The chain combines TRBV7-9 with TRBJ1-1, with 9 positions matching TRBD1. The CDR3 spans 14 residues. Looked up from germline, CDR1 is SEHNR and CDR2 is FQNEAQ (reference sequence).

V usage is TRBV4-2 and J usage is TRBJ1-6; maybe TRBD1 (5 bases). CDR1 LGHNA and CDR2 YNFKEQ come from the germline V gene. V dropped 5 bases and J dropped 7 bases, with 12 bases sitting between them. The length of the CDR3 is 14 residues. CDR3 nucleotide sequence: TGTGCCAGCAGCTCGACAGAGGGCAATTCACCCCTCCACTTT. It encodes CASSSTEGNSPLHF.

In DNA, the CDR3 is TGCGCCAGCAGCCAAGATTCGGGACATAATCAGCCCCAGCATTTT. Its translation: CASSQDSGHNQPQHF. The V call is TRBV4-3, the J call TRBJ1-5; TRBD1 might be the D (6 bases). CDR1 and CDR2 (germline): LGHNA, YSLEER. The V gene lost 0 bases and the J gene lost 4 bases, with 10 bases spanning the gap. The CDR3 is 15 amino acids.

The chain uses TRBV27 and TRBJ1-6; TRBD1 matches 7 bases. This CDR3 comprises 15 residues. The J segment lost 10 bases and the V segment lost 3 bases, leaving 9 bases of the junction unmatched. Germline CDR1 MNHEY, CDR2 SMNVEV (reference sequence). The CDR3 DNA is TGTGCCAGCAGTTTTTACGACAGGGTAAACTCACCCCTCCACTTT. As protein: CASSFYDRVNSPLHF.

This clone was recorded only once. This chain connects TRBV5-1 to TRBJ1-6; 8 bases agree with TRBD1. Per the germline V gene, CDR1 is SGHRS and CDR2 is YFSETQ. V lost 3 bases and J lost 7; bases outside the gene matches: 3. This CDR3 is built from 14 residues. CDR3 DNA sequence: TGCGCCAGCAGCTCGGGACAGGCCAATTCACCCCTCCACTTT. Amino acids: CASSSGQANSPLHF.

CDR3 coding DNA: TGTGCCAGCAAACCGGGGGCAGATACGCAGTATTTT. It is translated as CASKPGADTQYF. The V and J genes are TRBV2 and TRBJ2-3; a possible D gene is TRBD2 (6 bases). Germline CDR1 and CDR2: SNHLY and FYNNEI. This CDR3 contains 12 residues. V was shortened by 7 bases and J by 4 bases, with 9 bases between the two germline ends. The complete variable domain, with remaining parts taken from reference TRBV2 and TRBJ2-3, reads EPEVTQTPSHQVTQMGQEVILRCVPISNHLYFYWYRQILGQKVEFLVSFYNNEISEKSEIFDDQFSVERPDGSNFTLKIRSTKLEDSAMYFCASKPGADTQYFGPGTRLTVL.

This chain connects TRBV18 to TRBJ2-1; D remains ambiguous. Trimming pared 4 bases from V and 6 bases from J, leaving 7 bases between. The CDR3 is 12 amino acids. The germline gives CDR1 KGHSH, CDR2 LQKENI. The CDR3 DNA follows: TGTGCCAGCTCACGGGTGGGCAATGAGCAGTTCTTC. Translated: CASSRVGNEQFF.

The chain couples TRBV25-1 to TRBJ1-1; TRBD1 aligns across 7 bases. V lost 7 bases, J lost 1 base, and 3 bases stayed unmatched. This CDR3 is 13 amino acids long. Germline assignment: CDR1 MGHDK and CDR2 SYGVNS. CDR3 nucleotides: TGTGCCAGCATACAGGGGAGGAACACTGAAGCTTTCTTT. This encodes CASIQGRNTEAFF.

V and J are TRBV6-5 and TRBJ2-3; perhaps TRBD1 as D (5 bases). This CDR3 comprises 14 residues. The V gene lost 5 bases and the J gene lost 4 bases, with 13 bases spanning the gap. Germline-derived CDR1 and CDR2 are MNHEY and SVGAGI. This CDR3 reads CASSQGPAADTQYF. Here the CDR3 DNA reads TGTGCCAGCAGTCAGGGCCCTGCCGCAGATACGCAGTATTTT.

V gene TRBV23-1 combines with J gene TRBJ2-6, with D perhaps given as TRBD1 or TRBD2 (6 bases each). TRBV23-1 is an open reading frame whose function is uncertain. The V end lost 0 bases, the J end lost 0 bases, and 15 bases lay between the germline ends. This CDR3 is 19 amino acids long. The CDR3 loop is CASSQSGGRGRSGANVLTF. DNA of the CDR3: TGCGCCAGCAGTCAATCGGGGGGCCGTGGCCGCTCTGGGGCCAACGTCCTGACTTTC.

The rearrangement links TRBV9 to TRBJ2-5; perhaps TRBD2 as D (6 bases). V dropped 0 bases and J dropped 4 bases, with 10 bases sitting between them. CDR1 is SGDLS and CDR2 is YYNGEE in the germline V gene. The CDR3 has 14 residues. The chain's CDR3 is CASSVGPEGETQYF. Written as DNA, the CDR3 is TGTGCCAGCAGCGTAGGACCGGAGGGAGAGACCCAGTACTTC.

The chain recombines TRBV11-1 with TRBJ2-5; 7 bases line up with TRBD1. There are 14 residues in the CDR3. J lost 5 bases, V lost 1 base, and 4 bases had no gene match. Germline V gives CDR1 SGHAT, CDR2 FQDESV (reference sequence). The CDR3 DNA reads TGTGCCAGCAGCTTAGTCAGGGGGACGGAGACCCAGTACTTC. Its translation: CASSLVRGTETQYF.

This clone has more than one count but fewer than ten. The rearrangement links TRBV9 to TRBJ1-1; D not resolved. The CDR3 has 15 amino acids. Trimming cost V 4 bases and J 0 bases, with 13 bases left between them. The germline V gene encodes CDR1 SGDLS and CDR2 YYNGEE. The CDR3 nucleotides are TGTGCCAGCAGCACCTCACAAAACATGAACACTGAAGCTTTCTTT. Its translation is CASSTSQNMNTEAFF.

This clone was recorded only once. The V call is TRBV4-1, the J call TRBJ2-2, with 7 nucleotides matching TRBD1. There are 17 residues in the CDR3. Germline-derived CDR1 and CDR2 are MGHRA and YSYEKL. V was clipped by 4 bases and J by 0 bases; unmatched bases: 8. CDR3 loop: CASSPTRTGANTGELFF. CDR3 sequence (DNA): TGCGCCAGCAGCCCGACCCGGACAGGCGCGAACACCGGGGAGCTGTTTTTT.

The chain is built from TRBV5-6 and TRBJ2-3; D call uncertain. The CDR3 runs 13 residues. V was trimmed by 0 bases and J by 5 bases, leaving 7 bases between them. The V gene's germline CDR1 is SGHDT and CDR2 YYEEEE. Here the CDR3 DNA reads TGTGCCAGCAGCTTGGTTTCCGGAGATACGCAGTATTTT. It codes for CASSLVSGDTQYF.

J is TRBJ1-6 and V is TRBV15; D is uncertain. The CDR3 has 15 amino acids. V shed 3 bases and J shed 7 bases, with 13 bases lying between them. Germline CDR1 is LNHNV and CDR2 is YYDKDF (reference sequence). This CDR3 reads CATSSVFGRNSPLHF. The CDR3 nucleotides are TGTGCCACCAGCAGCGTTTTTGGACGAAATTCACCCCTCCACTTT.

The chain recombines TRBV6-5 with TRBJ2-7; the match to TRBD2 covers 8 bases. The V gene end was trimmed by 8 bases and the J gene end by 3 bases; junction bases not matched to a gene: 12. This CDR3 contains 15 residues. Looked up from germline, CDR1 is MNHEY and CDR2 is SVGAGI. The CDR3 DNA follows: TGTGCCAGCCGCAGTCGGGGGGGGGCCCACTACGAGCAGTACTTC. Amino acids: CASRSRGGAHYEQYF.

The chain links TRBV6-5 to TRBJ1-6, with TRBD1 matching 7 bases. V shed 6 bases and J 7 bases; nucleotides not matched to a gene: 9. Germline CDR1 is MNHEY and CDR2 is SVGAGI. The CDR3 sequence is 15 residues long. CDR3 protein: CASSHDRAGNSPLHF. The CDR3 region has the DNA TGTGCCAGCAGCCACGACAGGGCGGGGAATTCACCCCTCCACTTT.

This clone occurred a few times. The V gene is TRBV19, the J gene TRBJ1-1; tentatively, D is TRBD1 (5 bases). Germline V CDR1 and CDR2: LNHDA, SQIVND (reference sequence). With 5 bases removed from V and 0 bases from J, the gap between germline ends came to 13 bases. The CDR3 runs to 15 residues. As DNA, the CDR3 is TGTGCCAGTAGTCTGACAGAGAACATGAACACTGAAGCTTTCTTT. Encoded protein: CASSLTENMNTEAFF.

The chain links TRBV6-4 to TRBJ1-2; D gene unclear. Germline V CDR1 and CDR2: MRHNA, SNTAGT. Deletions cut 4 bases from V and 7 bases from J, with 13 bases between. There are 13 residues in the CDR3. CDR3 sequence: CASSGNGYGGYTF. The CDR3 coding sequence is TGTGCCAGCAGTGGCAACGGGTATGGTGGCTACACCTTC.

The chain joins TRBV9 to TRBJ1-2; D might be TRBD1 (5 bases). Trimming removed 2 bases from V and 4 bases from J, with 12 bases in between. CDR1 SGDLS and CDR2 YYNGEE come from the germline V gene. This CDR3 region has 14 residues. CDR3: CASSVGGDGYGYTF. Here the CDR3 DNA reads TGTGCCAGCAGCGTCGGGGGGGACGGCTATGGCTACACCTTC.

The chain has TRBV11-1 and TRBJ1-6; 10 bases fit TRBD1. V gave up 0 bases and J gave up 7 bases; unmatched junction bases: 0. The CDR3 spans 15 residues. The germline gives CDR1 SGHAT, CDR2 FQDESV (reference sequence). CDR3 loop: CASSLATGGNSPLHF. CDR3 bases: TGTGCCAGCAGCTTAGCGACAGGGGGCAATTCACCCCTCCACTTT.